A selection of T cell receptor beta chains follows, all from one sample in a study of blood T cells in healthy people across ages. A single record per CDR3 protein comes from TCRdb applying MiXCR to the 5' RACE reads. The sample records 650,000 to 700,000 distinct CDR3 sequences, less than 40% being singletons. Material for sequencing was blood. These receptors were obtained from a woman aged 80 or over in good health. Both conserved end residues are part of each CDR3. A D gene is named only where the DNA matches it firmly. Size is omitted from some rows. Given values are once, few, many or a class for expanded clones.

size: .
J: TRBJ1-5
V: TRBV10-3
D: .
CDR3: CASSVLGSQPQHF
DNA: TGTGCCAGCAGTGTATTGGGGAGTCAGCCCCAGCATTTT

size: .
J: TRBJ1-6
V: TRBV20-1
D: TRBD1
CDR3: CSAVIRGQGIDGYNSPLHF
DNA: TGCAGTGCTGTCATAAGGGGACAGGGGATAGACGGCTATAATTCACCCCTCCACTTT

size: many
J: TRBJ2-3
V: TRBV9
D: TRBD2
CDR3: CASSLTSGGRTDTQYF
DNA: TGTGCCAGCAGCCTGACTAGCGGGGGACGCACAGATACGCAGTATTTT

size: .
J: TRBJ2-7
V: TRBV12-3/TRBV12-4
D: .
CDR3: CASSRPGLRLDEQYF
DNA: TGTGCCAGCAGTCGGCCGGGACTCCGTCTAGACGAGCAGTACTTC

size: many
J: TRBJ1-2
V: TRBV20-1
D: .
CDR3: CSARDPDRPNGYTF
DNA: TGCAGTGCTAGAGACCCAGACAGACCTAATGGCTACACCTTC

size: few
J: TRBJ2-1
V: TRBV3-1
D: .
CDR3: CASIRGRPVHEQFF
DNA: TGTGCCAGCATCCGGGGGCGGCCGGTGCATGAGCAGTTCTTC

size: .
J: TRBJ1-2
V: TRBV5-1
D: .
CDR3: CASSLSARDGYTF
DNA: TGCGCCAGCAGCTTGTCGGCGAGGGATGGCTACACCTTC

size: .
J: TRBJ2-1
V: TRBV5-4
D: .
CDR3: CASSRGIRTRGLHNERFF
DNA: TGTGCCAGCAGCCGGGGAATCAGGACCAGGGGCCTACACAATGAGCGGTTCTTC

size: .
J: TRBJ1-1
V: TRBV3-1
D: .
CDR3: CASSQRGARGTEAFF
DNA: TGTGCCAGCAGCCAAAGGGGGGCAAGAGGCACTGAAGCTTTCTTT

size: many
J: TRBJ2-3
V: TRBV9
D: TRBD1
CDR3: CASSETGRDTQYF
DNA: TGTGCCAGCAGCGAGACAGGGCGTGATACGCAGTATTTT

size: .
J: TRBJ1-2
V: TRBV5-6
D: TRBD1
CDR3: CASSSDRATYGYTF
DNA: TGTGCCAGCAGCTCGGACAGGGCTACCTATGGCTACACCTTC

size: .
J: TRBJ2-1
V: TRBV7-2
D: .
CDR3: CASSLGSDTRDEQFF
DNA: TGTGCCAGCAGCTTAGGTTCCGATACCCGTGACGAGCAGTTCTTC

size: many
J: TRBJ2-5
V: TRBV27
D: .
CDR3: CASSLLGEETQYF
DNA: TGTGCCAGCAGTTTATTGGGGGAAGAGACCCAGTACTTC

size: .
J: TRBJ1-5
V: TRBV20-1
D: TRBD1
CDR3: CSAREAGGSNQPQHF
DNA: TGCAGTGCTAGAGAGGCAGGGGGCAGCAATCAGCCCCAGCATTTT

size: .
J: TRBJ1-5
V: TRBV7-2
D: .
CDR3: CASSDTGYQAQHF
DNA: TGTGCCAGCAGCGATACAGGGTATCAGGCCCAGCATTTT

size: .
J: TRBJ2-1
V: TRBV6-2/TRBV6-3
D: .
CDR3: CASSYVRRLSSYNEQFF
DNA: TGTGCCAGCAGTTACGTGCGGCGGCTGAGCTCCTACAATGAGCAGTTCTTC

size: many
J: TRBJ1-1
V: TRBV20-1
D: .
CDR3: CSSMGGFGTEAFF
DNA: TGCAGTTCGATGGGGGGGTTTGGCACTGAAGCTTTCTTT

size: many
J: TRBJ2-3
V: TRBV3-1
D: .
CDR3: CASSQGNTGLLHIDTQYF
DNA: TGTGCCAGCAGCCAAGGTAATACGGGCCTACTGCACATCGATACGCAGTATTTT

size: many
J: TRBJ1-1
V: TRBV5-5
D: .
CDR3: CASSLWAETEAFF
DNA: TGTGCCAGCAGCTTGTGGGCAGAGACTGAAGCTTTCTTT

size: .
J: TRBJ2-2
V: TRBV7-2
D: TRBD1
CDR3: CASRGQGDPGELFF
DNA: TGTGCCAGCAGAGGACAGGGGGATCCCGGGGAGCTGTTTTTT

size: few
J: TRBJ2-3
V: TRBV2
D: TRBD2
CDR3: CASSETHRGGPDTQYF
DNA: TGTGCCAGCAGTGAAACTCATCGGGGGGGCCCAGATACGCAGTATTTT

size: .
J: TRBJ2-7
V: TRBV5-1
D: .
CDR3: CASSSHWEQYF
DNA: TGCGCCAGCAGCTCTCATTGGGAGCAGTACTTC